A single sample gave rise to the 31 T cell receptor beta chains below, sequenced in a study of T cell changes during pregnancy in multiple sclerosis (dated by TCRdb to the late 2010s). Library preparation used the immunoSEQ multiplex PCR assay. TCRdb's version of the immuneACCESS table is confined to in-frame rearrangements and falls short of the full clone set. An unresolved V gene accounts for under half of the shortfall where checked; the remainder is of unknown origin. For this sample there are roughly 42,000 clones; approximately 90% appear just once. The ten largest account for more than 0.9% of the sample. The source was CD4+ T cells from peripheral blood mononuclear cells, collected in the second trimester of pregnancy. The receptors were gathered from a female donor with multiple sclerosis, enrolled in a pregnancy study.

About this clone itself: At the DNA level, this CDR3 is encoded by other sequences in the same sample as well. This sequence joins TRBV7-2 and TRBJ2-7, with a tentative D call TRBD1 (6 bases). CDR1 SGHTA and CDR2 FQGNSA come from the germline V gene. The CDR3 sequence is 14 residues long. Deletions cut 4 bases from V and 0 bases from J, with 10 bases between. The CDR3 loop is CASSSNRASYEQYF. The CDR3 region has the DNA TGTGCCAGCAGCTCTAACAGGGCCTCCTACGAGCAGTACTTC. Combining the CDR3 with reference TRBV7-2 and TRBJ2-7 gives the whole variable domain GAGVSQSPSNKVTEKGKDVELRCDPISGHTALYWYRQSLGQGLEFLIYFQGNSAPDKSGLPSDRFSAERTGGSVSTLTIQRTQQEDSAVYLCASSSNRASYEQYFGPGTRLTVT.

J is TRBJ1-3 and V is TRBV5-1; a possible D gene is TRBD1 (6 bases). This CDR3 has 14 residues. The V and J ends lost 1 base and 3 bases respectively, with 8 bases between them. Germline loops: CDR1 SGHRS, CDR2 YFSETQ. The DNA for the CDR3 is TGCGCCAGCAGCTTGTCAGGGGTTGGAAACACCATATATTTT. It yields the protein CASSLSGVGNTIYF.

The rearrangement joins TRBV7-9 to TRBJ2-1; 7 bases match TRBD2. V dropped 9 bases and J dropped 1; count of bases not matched to a gene: 9. This CDR3 region has 15 residues. In germline, CDR1 is SEHNR, CDR2 FQNEAQ (reference sequence). The CDR3 here is CASAGASGSYNEQFF. DNA of the CDR3: TGTGCCAGTGCTGGGGCTAGCGGTTCCTACAATGAGCAGTTCTTC.

The chain carries TRBV28 and TRBJ1-3; D unresolved. Germline V gene data show CDR1 as MDHEN and CDR2 as SYDVKM. The CDR3 spans 14 residues. Trimming shortened V by 1 base and J by 0 bases, and 4 bases separated the two germline ends. Written as DNA, the CDR3 is TGTGCCAGCAGTTTATTGAGCTCTGGAAACACCATATATTTT. Amino acid sequence: CASSLLSSGNTIYF.

This chain connects TRBV5-6 to TRBJ2-7; TRBD1 matches at 9 bases. There are 15 residues in the CDR3. Per germline, CDR1 SGHDT and CDR2 YYEEEE. Unmatched junction bases numbered 7, after V lost 1 base and J lost 5 bases. In nucleotides, the CDR3 is TGTGCCAGCAGCTTGTTAGGGACAGGGTCCCACGAGCAGTACTTC. Protein sequence: CASSLLGTGSHEQYF.

This clone was detected a few times. J is TRBJ1-1 and V is TRBV9; D gene unclear. Per germline, CDR1 SGDLS and CDR2 YYNGEE. The ends were cut back, 0 bases at V and 1 base at J, with 13 bases in the middle. This CDR3 comprises 16 residues. Here the CDR3 reads CASSVEGGQPNTEAFF. The DNA of the CDR3 is TGTGCCAGCAGCGTAGAAGGTGGGCAGCCGAACACTGAAGCTTTCTTT.

Only a few counts were recorded for this clone. The chain recombines TRBV5-1 with TRBJ2-1, with D unclear. The CDR3 spans 17 residues. Germline loops: CDR1 SGHRS, CDR2 YFSETQ. V lost 3 bases to trimming and J lost 3 bases, with 19 bases between them. The CDR3 here is CASSSADLVEIYNEQFF. CDR3 nucleotides: TGCGCCAGCAGCTCGGCGGATCTAGTTGAAATCTACAATGAGCAGTTCTTC.

This sequence joins TRBV7-6 and TRBJ2-2; tentatively, D is TRBD1 (5 bases). Trimming took off 3 bases at V and 8 bases at J, with 7 bases between the two ends. The CDR3 extends over 12 amino acids. Germline V gene data show CDR1 as SGHVS and CDR2 as FNYEAQ. Here the CDR3 reads CASSLGRGELFF. The CDR3, as DNA: TGTGCCAGCAGCTTGGGGCGGGGGGAGCTGTTTTTT.

The chain uses TRBV4-2 and TRBJ1-5; D might be TRBD1 (6 bases). The CDR3 sequence is 16 residues long. CDR1 LGHNA and CDR2 YNFKEQ come from the germline V gene. Trimming cost V 0 bases and J 4 bases, with 13 bases left between them. CDR3 bases: TGTGCCAGCAGCCAAGAAGCACAGGGTCCAAATCAGCCCCAGCATTTT. Amino acids: CASSQEAQGPNQPQHF.

V is TRBV6-1 and J is TRBJ1-5; a possible D gene is TRBD1 (6 bases). Germline V gene data show CDR1 as MNHNS and CDR2 as SASEGT. This CDR3 contains 16 residues. Trimming cost V 0 bases and J 7 bases, with 16 bases left between them. The DNA for the CDR3 is TGTGCCAGCAGTGAAGCGCTCAGGGGCCGAGGGCAGCCCCAGCATTTT. Protein: CASSEALRGRGQPQHF.

This chain uses TRBV9 with TRBJ2-1, with no clear D. CDR3 length equals 13 residues. Germline V gives CDR1 SGDLS, CDR2 YYNGEE. Trimming took 0 bases from V and 10 from J, leaving 11 bases between them. The CDR3 nucleotides read TGTGCCAGCAGCGTAGGAGAAGCATTGGAGCAGTTCTTC. Residues: CASSVGEALEQFF.

The gene calls are TRBV5-6 and TRBJ2-3, with D tentatively TRBD2 (6 bases). Trimming removed 3 bases from V and 1 base from J, with 15 bases in between. Germline assignment: CDR1 SGHDT and CDR2 YYEEEE. The CDR3 is made up of 16 amino acids. CDR3 nucleotide sequence: TGTGCCAGCAGCTGGGGGTCTAGCGCCCGCACAGATACGCAGTATTTT. Translated, it gives CASSWGSSARTDTQYF.

About this clone itself: One junction end disagrees with the germline gene, perhaps due to a read error. The chain uses TRBV5-1 and TRBJ1-5; 8 nucleotides line up with TRBD1. CDR1 is SGHRS and CDR2 is YFSETQ in the germline V gene. The CDR3 contains 15 residues. In nucleotides, the CDR3 is TGCGCCAGCAGCTTGGGGACAGGGTGGGATCAGGCCCAGCATTTT. Translation gives CASSLGTGWDQAQHF. Complete variable domain (other parts from reference TRBV5-1 and TRBJ1-5): KAGVTQTPRYLIKTRGQQVTLSCSPISGHRSVSWYQQTPGQGLQFLFEYFSETQRNKGNFPGRFSGRQFSNSRSEMNVSTLELGDSALYLCASSLGTGWDQAQHFGDGTRLSIL.

The sample holds one count of this clone. The chain employs TRBV5-1 and TRBJ1-1, with D tentatively TRBD1 (5 bases). The CDR3 length is 12 residues. Trimming shortened V by 4 bases and J by 6 bases, and 10 bases separated the two germline ends. Germline values: CDR1 SGHRS, CDR2 YFSETQ. This chain's CDR3 is CASSPDSAEAFF. Written as DNA, the CDR3 is TGCGCCAGCAGCCCTGACAGTGCTGAAGCTTTCTTT. The full variable domain, its missing parts supplied by reference TRBV5-1 and TRBJ1-1, is KAGVTQTPRYLIKTRGQQVTLSCSPISGHRSVSWYQQTPGQGLQFLFEYFSETQRNKGNFPGRFSGRQFSNSRSEMNVSTLELGDSALYLCASSPDSAEAFFGQGTRLTVV.

V and J are TRBV28 and TRBJ2-2; D is possibly TRBD1 (5 bases). The CDR3 length is 13 residues. V was pared by 6 bases and J by 5 bases, with 10 bases between. Germline CDR1 MDHEN, CDR2 SYDVKM. The CDR3 loop is CASRSSGTGELFF. The CDR3, as DNA: TGTGCCAGCAGATCCTCAGGGACCGGGGAGCTGTTTTTT.

The gene calls are TRBV18 and TRBJ1-1; 8 bases map to TRBD1. This CDR3 contains 16 residues. Germline CDR1 and CDR2: KGHSH and LQKENI. The V segment lost 6 bases and the J segment 0 bases; nucleotides outside the gene matches: 9. CDR3 protein: CASSYGSGGMNTEAFF. In nucleotides, the CDR3 is TGTGCCAGCTCTTACGGATCAGGGGGCATGAACACTGAAGCTTTCTTT.

V is TRBV29-1 and J is TRBJ1-3; 9 bases map to TRBD1. Germline V gene sequence: CDR1 SQVTM, CDR2 ANQGSEA. J gave up 2 bases and V 8 bases, and 7 bases lay outside the gene matches. This CDR3 spans 14 amino acids. The CDR3 sequence is CSIRTGETGNTIYF. CDR3 nucleotides: TGCAGCATTCGGACAGGGGAAACTGGAAACACCATATATTTT.

The V call is TRBV7-6, the J call TRBJ1-3; D perhaps matches TRBD1 (5 bases). The V end was cut by 5 bases, the J end by 0 bases, with 11 bases between. CDR3 length: 15 residues. Germline V gene data show CDR1 as SGHVS and CDR2 as FNYEAQ. Written as DNA, the CDR3 is TGTGCCAGCAGCGCAGGGTTTAGCTCTGGAAACACCATATATTTT. Amino acids: CASSAGFSSGNTIYF.

This chain joins TRBV9 and TRBJ2-1, with 9 bases matching TRBD2. Per germline, CDR1 SGDLS and CDR2 YYNGEE. The CDR3 totals 14 residues. V lost 2 bases and J lost 8; bases outside the gene matches: 5. CDR3 sequence: CASSVSGSSDEQFF. The CDR3 DNA reads as TGTGCCAGCAGCGTTAGCGGGAGTAGCGATGAGCAGTTCTTC.

The V gene is TRBV14, the J gene TRBJ2-6; TRBD1 matches 8 bases. The germline CDR1 and CDR2 sequences are SGHDN and FVKESK. V shed 6 bases, J shed 0 bases, and the junction held 4 bases outside the gene matches. There are 16 residues in the CDR3. CDR3 in amino acids: CASRQGESSGANVLTF. The CDR3 DNA reads TGTGCCAGCAGACAGGGGGAGAGCTCTGGGGCCAACGTCCTGACTTTC.

The V call is TRBV14, the J call TRBJ1-1, with 8 bases fitting TRBD1. Unmatched junction bases numbered 12, after V lost 3 bases and J lost 3 bases. The CDR3 has 17 residues. CDR1 is SGHDN and CDR2 is FVKESK in the germline V gene. CDR3 sequence reads: CASSQPGGPITDTEAFF. The DNA for the CDR3 is TGTGCCAGCAGCCAGCCAGGGGGCCCCATAACCGACACTGAAGCTTTCTTT.

This chain uses TRBV4-1 with TRBJ2-1; 11 nucleotides agree with TRBD2. Unmatched junction bases numbered 6, after V lost 4 bases and J lost 4 bases. CDR1 and CDR2 from the germline V gene are MGHRA and YSYEKL. The length of the CDR3 is 16 residues. This chain's CDR3 is CASSLSGTSGYNEQFF. The CDR3 DNA reads TGCGCCAGCAGCCTCTCCGGGACTAGCGGATACAATGAGCAGTTCTTC.

The CDR3 is CASSLAVLAGLETQYF. The CDR3 region has the DNA TGTGCCAGCAGCTTAGCCGTACTAGCGGGATTAGAGACCCAGTACTTC. The chain links TRBV7-6 to TRBJ2-5; TRBD2 matches 10 bases. This CDR3 is 16 amino acids long. Germline V gives CDR1 SGHVS, CDR2 FNYEAQ. J was trimmed by 4 bases and V by 0 bases; bases with no gene match: 5.

The V call is TRBV6-5, the J call TRBJ1-2, with TRBD1 matching 7 bases. Germline V gives CDR1 MNHEY, CDR2 SVGAGI. V was pared by 8 bases and J by 4 bases, with 7 bases of the junction left unmatched. This CDR3 is built from 13 residues. CDR3 protein: CASQPGTAYGYTF. The DNA of the CDR3 is TGTGCCAGCCAACCGGGGACAGCCTATGGCTACACCTTC.

This chain joins TRBV9 and TRBJ2-5; 8 positions match TRBD1. Losses at the gene ends were 3 bases for V and 3 bases for J; bases not matched to a gene: 4. From germline, CDR1 is SGDLS and CDR2 YYNGEE. This CDR3 is built from 14 residues. The CDR3 reads CASSGGQGKETQYF. Here the CDR3 DNA reads TGTGCCAGCAGCGGCGGACAGGGAAAAGAGACCCAGTACTTC.

The rearrangement joins TRBV9 to TRBJ2-6; D gene uncertain. The germline V gene encodes CDR1 SGDLS and CDR2 YYNGEE. With 4 bases removed from V and 2 bases from J, the gap between germline ends came to 16 bases. CDR3 length equals 17 residues. As DNA, the CDR3 is TGTGCCAGCAGCCCTGAGCTCGATTTGGCTGGGGCCAACGTCCTGACTTTC. Protein product: CASSPELDLAGANVLTF.

This clone was observed once. CDR3 nucleotides: TGTGCCAGCAGCGTAGATGCCCGCCCGGGGTCGGCCAAGCTTGAGCAGTTCTTC. Its protein is CASSVDARPGSAKLEQFF. The V gene is TRBV9, the J gene TRBJ2-1; D is possibly TRBD2 (5 bases). The germline gives CDR1 SGDLS, CDR2 YYNGEE. V lost 0 bases to trimming and J lost 9 bases, with 25 bases between them. The CDR3 contains 18 residues.

For this clone: One end of the junction fails to match germline, which may point to a read error. The V and J genes are TRBV7-7 and TRBJ2-5; 10 bases fit TRBD2. This CDR3 comprises 13 residues. Germline CDR1 is SSHAT and CDR2 is FNYEAQ (reference sequence). CDR3 nucleotide sequence: TGTGCTAGCAGCTTACTAGCGGGACAGACCCAGTACTTC. Residues: CASSLLAGQTQYF.

The table lists this clone with a few counts. The V call is TRBV18, the J call TRBJ2-1; 9 bases fit TRBD2. Germline V gene sequence: CDR1 KGHSH, CDR2 LQKENI. This CDR3 has 16 residues. Unmatched junction bases numbered 3, after V lost 3 bases and J lost 0 bases. As DNA, the CDR3 is TGTGCCAGCTCACCTCGAGCGGGGGGCTCCTACAATGAGCAGTTCTTC. Protein sequence: CASSPRAGGSYNEQFF. Drawing the rest from reference TRBV18 and TRBJ2-1, the complete variable domain is NAGVMQNPRHLVRRRGQEARLRCSPMKGHSHVYWYRQLPEEGLKFMVYLQKENIIDESGMPKERFSAEFPKEGPSILRIQQVVRGDSAAYFCASSPRAGGSYNEQFFGPGTRLTVL.

The chain employs TRBV18 and TRBJ2-5; tentatively, D is TRBD1 (5 bases). The CDR3 has 13 amino acids. Germline assignment: CDR1 KGHSH and CDR2 LQKENI. V was pared by 1 base and J by 7 bases, with 10 bases between. CDR3 region: CASSPLERGTQYF. The CDR3 bases are TGTGCCAGCTCACCACTTGAAAGGGGGACCCAGTACTTC.

The rearrangement links TRBV5-5 to TRBJ1-1; D is possibly TRBD1 (5 bases). V was pared by 0 bases and J by 5 bases, with 14 bases between. This CDR3 has 15 residues. The V gene's germline CDR1 is SGHKS and CDR2 YYEKEE (reference sequence). The CDR3 DNA sequence: TGTGCCAGCAGCTTGGGACAGCTCGGGGGGACTGAAGCTTTCTTT. It yields the protein CASSLGQLGGTEAFF. Based on the CDR3 plus reference TRBV5-5 and TRBJ1-1, the full variable domain is DAGVTQSPTHLIKTRGQQVTLRCSPISGHKSVSWYQQVLGQGPQFIFQYYEKEERGRGNFPDRFSARQFPNYSSELNVNALLLGDSALYLCASSLGQLGGTEAFFGQGTRLTVV.